Listed below are T cell receptor beta chains from one sample, sequenced in a study of shared clonotypes between healthy human individuals. The data were produced by immunoSEQ multiplex PCR, yet TCRdb's version contains in-frame clones alone and is incomplete. The data hold about 1.5 million clones, with about 98% observed a single time. Material for sequencing was naive CD4+ T cells sorted from blood. Receptors originate from a man aged 25-45 years in good health. Each CDR3 is given with its conserved first and last residue. D genes are given only for firm matches. Clone size, where shown, is once, few, many, or a class for clones that have expanded.

>TRBD2|TRBJ2-1|once|TRBV9
TGTGCCAGCAGCCGACTAGCGGCCTTGAGCTCCTACAATGAGCAGTTCTTC
CASSRLAALSSYNEQFF
>TRBD1|TRBJ1-2|once|TRBV5-1
TGCGCCAGCAGCACGGACAGGCGGAACTATGGCTACACCTTC
CASSTDRRNYGYTF
>-|TRBJ2-1|-|TRBV19
TGTGCCACTGGGGACTACAATGAGCAGTTCTTC
CATGDYNEQFF
>-|TRBJ2-3|-|TRBV10-3
TGTGCCATCAGTGAGTCGAGCGCAGATACGCAGTATTTT
CAISESSADTQYF
>-|TRBJ2-7|-|TRBV5-1
TGCGCCAGCAGCTTGGGAGGAGGGCAGAGGACCTACGAGCAGTACTTC
CASSLGGGQRTYEQYF
>-|TRBJ2-7|-|TRBV5-1
TGCGCCAGCAGCTTGCCAGGGGTCTACGAGCAGTACTTC
CASSLPGVYEQYF
>-|TRBJ2-4|-|TRBV5-1
TGCGCCAGCAGTAACCCGGGACTTCAAAACATTCAGTACTTC
CASSNPGLQNIQYF
>-|TRBJ2-1|-|TRBV30
TGTGCCTGGAGATGGGGGATAGGGTACAATGAGCAGTTCTTC
CAWRWGIGYNEQFF
>TRBD1|TRBJ2-3|once|TRBV7-9
TGTGCCAGCAGCTTCACCGGGACAGGGCCAGATACGCAGTATTTT
CASSFTGTGPDTQYF
>-|TRBJ2-7|-|TRBV6-6
TGTGCCAGCGGAACCGGGGGAGCCCTCTACGAGCAGTACTTC
CASGTGGALYEQYF
>TRBD1|TRBJ2-1|-|TRBV6-5
TGTGCCAGCAGCCCCCGACAGGGGTACGGCAATGAGCAGTTCTTC
CASSPRQGYGNEQFF
>TRBD2|TRBJ2-1|-|TRBV7-6
TGTGCCAGCAGTTCGCTGGGGCTAGCGGACAACAATGAGCAGTTCTTC
CASSSLGLADNNEQFF
>-|TRBJ2-1|-|TRBV30
TGTGCCTGGAGTGAATACTATCGGGAGCAGTTCTTC
CAWSEYYREQFF
>-|TRBJ1-2|-|TRBV5-1
TGCGCCAGCAGCCCGCTGGATGTGAACTATGGCTACACCTTC
CASSPLDVNYGYTF
>TRBD2|TRBJ2-3|-|TRBV6-6
TGTGCCAGCAGCGGGACTAGCGGGAACACAGATACGCAGTATTTT
CASSGTSGNTDTQYF
>TRBD1|TRBJ1-5|once|TRBV7-8
TGTGCCAGCAGCCCACGGGACAGTAATCAGCCCCAGCATTTT
CASSPRDSNQPQHF
>-|TRBJ2-5|-|TRBV29-1
TGCAGCGGGGGTGGAGCCGGAGAGACCCAGTACTTC
CSGGGAGETQYF
>-|TRBJ2-5|-|TRBV28
TGTGCCAGCAGAAGACAGTCGGACCTAATCAAAGAGACCCAGTACTTC
CASRRQSDLIKETQYF
>-|TRBJ2-7|-|TRBV20-1
TGCAGTGCTACCGGGCGCAAGGAGCAGTACTTC
CSATGRKEQYF
>-|TRBJ2-3|-|TRBV15
TGTGCCACGAAACAGGGAGATACGCAGTATTTT
CATKQGDTQYF
>-|TRBJ2-2|-|TRBV7-9
TGTGCCAGCAACTCACACTCAGAGTCCGGGGAGCTGTTTTTT
CASNSHSESGELFF
>-|TRBJ1-1|-|TRBV11-2
TGTGCCAGCAGCTTAGGGGCGCCGAACACTGAAGCTTTCTTT
CASSLGAPNTEAFF
>-|TRBJ2-6|-|TRBV5-1
TGCGCCAGCGGGGGCCAAGACTCTGGGGCCAACGTCCTGACTTTC
CASGGQDSGANVLTF
>-|TRBJ2-1|once|TRBV9
TGTGCCAGCAGCGTAGGGCAGGGTCAGCAGTTCTTC
CASSVGQGQQFF
>-|TRBJ1-4|-|TRBV28
TGTGCCAGCAGTTTCGCCAGCTTGATCGGCGAAAAACTGTTTTTT
CASSFASLIGEKLFF
>TRBD2|TRBJ2-2|-|TRBV18
TGTGCCAGCTCACCACTACCGGACTACTTTGTAGACCGCGGGAGTTCGGGCGGGGAGCTGTTTTTT
CASSPLPDYFVDRGSSGGELFF